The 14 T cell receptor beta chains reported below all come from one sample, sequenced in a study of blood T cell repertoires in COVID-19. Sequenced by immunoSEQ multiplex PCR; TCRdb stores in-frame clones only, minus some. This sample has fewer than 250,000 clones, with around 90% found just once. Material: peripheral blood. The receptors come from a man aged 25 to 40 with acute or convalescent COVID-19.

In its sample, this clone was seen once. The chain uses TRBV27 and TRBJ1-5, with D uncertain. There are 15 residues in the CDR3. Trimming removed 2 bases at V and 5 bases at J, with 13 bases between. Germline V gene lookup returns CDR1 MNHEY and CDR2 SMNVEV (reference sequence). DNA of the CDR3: TGTGCCAGCAGTTTAGAGGGTATTGGTGATCAGCCCCAGCATTTT. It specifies CASSLEGIGDQPQHF.

The CDR3 region is CASSLDMYNEQFF. The CDR3 region has the DNA TGCGCCAGCAGCTTGGACATGTACAATGAGCAGTTCTTC. The chain employs TRBV5-1 and TRBJ2-1, with D unclear. V lost 0 bases and J 4 bases, leaving 5 bases between the germline ends. The CDR3 loop spans 13 amino acids. Germline V CDR1 and CDR2: SGHRS, YFSETQ.

The CDR3 here is CATSRERQGGQPQHF. In DNA, the CDR3 is TGTGCCACCAGCAGAGAGAGGCAGGGCGGCCAGCCCCAGCATTTT. The rearrangement links TRBV15 to TRBJ1-5; D perhaps matches TRBD1 (5 bases). Trimming cost V 0 bases and J 7 bases, with 13 bases left between them. Germline V gives CDR1 LNHNV, CDR2 YYDKDF (reference sequence). CDR3 length: 15 residues.

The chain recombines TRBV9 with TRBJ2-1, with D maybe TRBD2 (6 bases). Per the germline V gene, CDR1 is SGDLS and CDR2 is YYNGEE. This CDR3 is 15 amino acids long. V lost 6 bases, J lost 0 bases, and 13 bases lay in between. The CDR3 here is CASTGTPSSYNEQFF. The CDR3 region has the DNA TGTGCCAGCACCGGGACTCCCAGCTCCTACAATGAGCAGTTCTTC.

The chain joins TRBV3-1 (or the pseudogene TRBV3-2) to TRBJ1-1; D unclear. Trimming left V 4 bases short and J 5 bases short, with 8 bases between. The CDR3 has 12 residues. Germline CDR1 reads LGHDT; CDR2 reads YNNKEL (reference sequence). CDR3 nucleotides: TGTGCCAGCAGCCGTACAGTTACTGAAGCTTTCTTT. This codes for CASSRTVTEAFF.

The CDR3, as DNA: TGTGCCAGCTCAGCTTCAGGGGGCGCTGGGGCCAACGTCCTGACTTTC. Protein product: CASSASGGAGANVLTF. V usage is TRBV18 and J usage is TRBJ2-6; 8 nucleotides align to TRBD1. This CDR3 comprises 16 residues. Germline lookup yields CDR1 KGHSH and CDR2 LQKENI. V shed 5 bases and J 2 bases; nucleotides not matched to a gene: 5.

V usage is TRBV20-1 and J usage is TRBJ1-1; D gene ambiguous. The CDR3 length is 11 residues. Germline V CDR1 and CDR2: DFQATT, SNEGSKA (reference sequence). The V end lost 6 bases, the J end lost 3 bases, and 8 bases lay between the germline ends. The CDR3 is CSAGRDTEAFF. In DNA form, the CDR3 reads TGCAGTGCGGGCAGAGACACTGAAGCTTTCTTT.

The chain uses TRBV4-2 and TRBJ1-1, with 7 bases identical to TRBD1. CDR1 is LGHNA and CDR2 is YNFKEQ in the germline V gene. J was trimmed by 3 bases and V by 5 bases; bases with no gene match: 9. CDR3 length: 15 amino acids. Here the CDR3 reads CASSSPGTDYTEAFF. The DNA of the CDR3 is TGTGCCAGCAGCTCACCCGGGACAGATTACACTGAAGCTTTCTTT.

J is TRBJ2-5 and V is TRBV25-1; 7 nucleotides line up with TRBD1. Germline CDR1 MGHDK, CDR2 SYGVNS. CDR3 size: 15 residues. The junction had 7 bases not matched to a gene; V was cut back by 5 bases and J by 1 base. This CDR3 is CASSTTGTAQETQYF. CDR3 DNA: TGTGCCAGCAGTACCACCGGGACAGCCCAAGAGACCCAGTACTTC.

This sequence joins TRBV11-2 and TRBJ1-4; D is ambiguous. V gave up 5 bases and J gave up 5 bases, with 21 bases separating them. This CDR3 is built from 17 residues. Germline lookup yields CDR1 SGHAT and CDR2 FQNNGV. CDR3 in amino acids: CASSPGIGLGINEKLFF. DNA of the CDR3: TGTGCCAGCAGCCCCGGAATCGGACTGGGTATCAATGAAAAACTGTTTTTT.

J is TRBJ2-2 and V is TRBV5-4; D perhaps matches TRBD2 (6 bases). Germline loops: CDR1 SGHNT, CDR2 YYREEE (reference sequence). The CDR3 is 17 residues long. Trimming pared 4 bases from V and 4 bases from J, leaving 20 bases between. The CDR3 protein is CASSPRRDSGATGELFF. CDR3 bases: TGTGCCAGCAGCCCTCGCCGGGACTCGGGCGCCACCGGGGAGCTGTTTTTT.

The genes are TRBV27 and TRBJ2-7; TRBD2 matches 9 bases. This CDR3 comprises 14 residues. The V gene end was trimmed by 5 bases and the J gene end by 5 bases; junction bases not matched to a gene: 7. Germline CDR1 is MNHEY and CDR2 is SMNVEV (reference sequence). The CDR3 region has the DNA TGTGCCAGCAGTATGGGACTAGCAGGCGACGAGCAGTACTTC. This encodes CASSMGLAGDEQYF.

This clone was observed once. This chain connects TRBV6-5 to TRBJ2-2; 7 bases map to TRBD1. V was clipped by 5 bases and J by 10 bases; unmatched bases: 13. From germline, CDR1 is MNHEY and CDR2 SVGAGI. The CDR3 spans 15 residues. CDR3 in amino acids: CASSHETGNRQELFF. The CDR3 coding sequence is TGTGCCAGCAGTCACGAGACAGGGAATCGGCAGGAGCTGTTTTTT.

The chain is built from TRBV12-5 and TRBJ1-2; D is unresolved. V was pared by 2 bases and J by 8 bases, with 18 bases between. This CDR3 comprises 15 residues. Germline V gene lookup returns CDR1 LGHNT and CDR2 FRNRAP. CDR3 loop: CASGLPPGLESGYTF. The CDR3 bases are TGTGCTAGTGGTTTGCCCCCGGGATTAGAATCAGGCTACACCTTC.